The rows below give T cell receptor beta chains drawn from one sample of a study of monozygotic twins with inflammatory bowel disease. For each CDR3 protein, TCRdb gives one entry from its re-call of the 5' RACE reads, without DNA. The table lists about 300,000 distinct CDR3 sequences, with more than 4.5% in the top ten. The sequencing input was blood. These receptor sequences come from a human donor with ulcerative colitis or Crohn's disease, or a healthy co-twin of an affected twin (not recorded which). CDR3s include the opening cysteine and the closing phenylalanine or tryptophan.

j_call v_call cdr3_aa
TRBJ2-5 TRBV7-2 CASSLGTGGETQYF
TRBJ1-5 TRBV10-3 CAIKPGGQGEAQHF
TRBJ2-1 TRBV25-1 CASSDMGTSGNEQFF
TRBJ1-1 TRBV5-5 CASSLETGVNTEAFF
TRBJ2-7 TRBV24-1 CATSDFRGSEQYF
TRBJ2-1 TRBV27 CASSGIAAYNEQFF
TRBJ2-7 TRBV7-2 CASSLSAGGVLYEQYF
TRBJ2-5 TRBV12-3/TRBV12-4 CASSLKGGSTETQYF
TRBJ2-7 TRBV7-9 CASSLRAPDRDRSEQYF
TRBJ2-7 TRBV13 CASSPSVYEQYF
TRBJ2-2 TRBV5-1 CATTGTGNTGELFF
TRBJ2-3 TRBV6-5 CASSYSKTRSLTDTQYF
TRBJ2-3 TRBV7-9 CASSYSKSTDTQYF
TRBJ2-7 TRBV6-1 CASSPLKQAGKDEQYF
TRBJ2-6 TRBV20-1 CSARTSGANVLTF
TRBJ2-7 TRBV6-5 CASSYSLEGNYEQYF
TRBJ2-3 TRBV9 CASSVEGLPDTQYF
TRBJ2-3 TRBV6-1 CATQRVGTDTQYF
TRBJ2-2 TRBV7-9 CASSLRLAGTGELFF
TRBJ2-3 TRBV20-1 CSARDVVASPDTQYF
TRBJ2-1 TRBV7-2 CASSLAGTASYNEQFF
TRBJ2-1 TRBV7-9 CASSVGTSGINDEQFF
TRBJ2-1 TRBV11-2 CASSRSPGVEQFF
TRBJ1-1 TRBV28 CASSLWPTEAFF
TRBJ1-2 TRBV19 CASRDHDDYGYTF
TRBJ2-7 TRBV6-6 CASGGAYEQYF
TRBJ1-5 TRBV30 CAWSRTDNQPQHF
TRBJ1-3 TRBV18 CASSPNGGFSGNTIYF